This TCR beta chain is from a study of shared clonotypes between healthy human individuals. Study results and caveats: Estimated richness values were generally larger in naive subsets than in memory subsets.

CD4+ cells underwent separation, giving CD45RA+ naive and CD45RA-negative memory subsets. The assay used deep level. Across several immunoSEQ plates, the genomic DNA of each subset was split evenly. Sequencing used immunoSEQ multiplex PCR; TCRdb keeps in-frame clones, though not all of them. The repertoire holds some 1,600,000 clones, with roughly 98% as singletons. The CDR3 runs 14 residues. Per germline, CDR1 LNHNV and CDR2 YYDKDF (reference sequence). V trimming: 5 bases; J trimming: 6 bases; junction bases outside the gene matches: 6. Note on this clone: Its antigen remains unidentified.

The TCR was taken from a man aged 25 to 45 in good health. The sample taken for sequencing was naive CD4+ T cells sorted from blood. Stated subset: CD45RA+ positively selected. This chain uses TRBV15 with TRBJ2-7; 11 bases align to TRBD1. The CDR3 protein is CATSLDRGLGEQYF. The CDR3 DNA reads TGTGCCACCAGCTTGGACAGGGGGCTAGGCGAGCAGTACTTC. Variable domain in full (rest from reference TRBV15 and TRBJ2-7): DAMVIQNPRYQVTQFGKPVTLSCSQTLNHNVMYWYQQKSSQAPKLLFHYYDKDFNNEADTPDNFQSRRPNTSFCFLDIRSPGLGDTAMYLCATSLDRGLGEQYFGPGTRLTVT.